This TCR beta chain was observed in a study of cytomegalovirus exposure and HLA in healthy donors. Vbeta (60) and Jbeta (13) primers were used in the PCR. Some clones are missing from TCRdb's copy, which holds only in-frame ones; the method was immunoSEQ multiplex PCR. The sample consists of over 95,000 clones, 74% of them appearing once. This clone was seen a handful of times. This TCR derives from a human donor in good health. Specimen: PBMCs.

CDR3 sequence (DNA): TGTGCCATCAGTGATACAACAGGGGGGACTGAAGCTTTCTTT. It encodes CAISDTTGGTEAFF. This chain links TRBV10-3 with TRBJ1-1; 8 bases are shared with TRBD1. Trimming at V came to 3 bases and at J to 5 bases, leaving 5 bases not matched to a gene. Germline CDR1 and CDR2: ENHRY and SYGVKD. This CDR3 has 14 amino acids.